Listed below are T cell receptor beta chains from one sample, sequenced in a study of a mutant IDH1 vaccine in newly diagnosed glioma. The protocol was immunoSEQ multiplex PCR, while the TCRdb copy is restricted to in-frame clones and leaves out a portion. The table lists around 59,000 clones, more than 85% of them singletons, with approximately 2.4% in the top ten. Here the sequenced sample was PBMCs, taken from a glioma patient treated with radiotherapy, temozolomide or both. These receptors came from a man aged 45-60 years with glioma. Each CDR3 is given with its conserved first and last residue. Fields, in order: V gene, J gene, D gene, clone size, CDR3 protein, CDR3 DNA. D genes are given only for firm matches. A clone size is listed for some rows: how often the clone was seen (once, few, many), or a class if it is expanded.

>TRBV27|TRBJ2-7|TRBD1|-
CASSFQGQAAEQYF
TGTGCCAGCAGTTTCCAGGGACAGGCCGCCGAGCAGTACTTC
>TRBV6-1|TRBJ1-2|-|-
CASNPTANYGYTF
TGTGCCAGCAACCCGACAGCGAACTATGGCTACACCTTC
>TRBV5-1|TRBJ2-5|TRBD2|-
CASSESGGAWPETQYF
TGCGCCAGCAGCGAGAGCGGGGGGGCGTGGCCAGAGACCCAGTACTTC
>TRBV30|TRBJ1-2|-|-
CAWSDWRARNDGYTF
TGTGCCTGGAGTGATTGGAGGGCAAGGAACGATGGCTACACCTTC
>TRBV7-8|TRBJ2-1|-|-
CASSLRVSSANEQFF
TGTGCCAGCAGCTTAAGGGTGTCTAGCGCAAATGAGCAGTTCTTC
>TRBV29-1|TRBJ2-5|TRBD2|-
CSVDTSGRQETQYF
TGCAGCGTTGATACTAGCGGGAGACAAGAGACCCAGTACTTC
>TRBV7-9|TRBJ2-5|-|-
CASSLERRSETQYF
TGTGCCAGCAGCCTAGAGCGGAGGTCGGAGACCCAGTACTTC
>TRBV9|TRBJ1-5|-|-
CASSLQGYSNQPQHF
TGTGCCAGCAGCCTACAGGGTTATAGCAATCAGCCCCAGCATTTT
>TRBV2|TRBJ2-7|-|-
CASNQRMIYEQYF
TGTGCCAGCAACCAGCGGATGATCTACGAGCAGTACTTC
>TRBV15|TRBJ2-2|-|once
CATSSLRGKLFF
TGTGCCACCAGCAGCCTTAGGGGGAAGCTGTTTTTT
>TRBV27|TRBJ2-1|TRBD1|-
CASSFLPDRIGNEQFF
TGTGCCAGCAGTTTTCTCCCGGACAGGATCGGCAATGAGCAGTTCTTC
>TRBV6-6|TRBJ2-2|-|-
CASSYNTGELFF
TGTGCCAGCAGTTACAACACCGGGGAGCTGTTTTTT
>TRBV9|TRBJ1-3|-|-
CASSVGGASGNTIYF
TGTGCCAGCAGCGTAGGCGGAGCGAGTGGAAACACCATATATTTT
>TRBV14|TRBJ2-5|TRBD1|-
CASSPPWTGNGETQYF
TGTGCCAGCAGCCCCCCCTGGACAGGGAATGGAGAGACCCAGTACTTC
>TRBV28|TRBJ2-1|-|-
CASSFQRKNLYNEQFF
TGTGCCAGCAGTTTCCAGAGGAAAAACCTATACAATGAGCAGTTCTTC
>TRBV5-1|TRBJ1-1|-|-
CASSFDKWTEAFF
TGCGCCAGCAGCTTTGATAAGTGGACTGAAGCTTTCTTT
>TRBV7-9|TRBJ2-5|-|few
CASSPHKGVQETQYF
TGTGCCAGCAGCCCACACAAGGGGGTTCAAGAGACCCAGTACTTC
>TRBV14|TRBJ2-5|TRBD2|-
CASSRGLAGVETQYF
TGTGCCAGCAGCCGGGGACTAGCGGGGGTGGAGACCCAGTACTTC
>TRBV28|TRBJ2-3|TRBD2|-
CATTPRLAGTDTQYF
TGTGCCACAACACCTAGACTAGCGGGCACAGATACGCAGTATTTT
>TRBV9|TRBJ2-1|TRBD2|-
CASSVGLAGGNEQFF
TGTGCCAGCAGCGTAGGCCTAGCGGGAGGCAATGAGCAGTTCTTC
>TRBV5-1|TRBJ1-4|TRBD1|-
CASRQGAEKLFF
TGCGCCAGCAGACAGGGGGCTGAAAAACTGTTTTTT
>TRBV19|TRBJ1-5|-|-
CASSLLGQPQHF
TGTGCCAGTAGTCTACTAGGCCAGCCCCAGCATTTT
>TRBV5-1|TRBJ1-6|-|-
CASSLAGTDNSPLHF
TGCGCCAGCAGCTTGGCCGGGACCGATAATTCACCCCTCCACTTT
>TRBV27|TRBJ2-7|TRBD1|-
CASRTDRGAYYEQYF
TGTGCCAGCAGGACCGACAGGGGGGCGTACTACGAGCAGTACTTC
>TRBV6-5|TRBJ1-5|TRBD1|-
CASRRDRYSNQPQHF
TGTGCCAGCAGAAGGGACAGGTATAGCAATCAGCCCCAGCATTTT
>TRBV6-1|TRBJ1-5|-|-
CASSEGGEYQPQHF
TGTGCCAGCAGTGAAGGAGGAGAGTATCAGCCCCAGCATTTT
>TRBV2|TRBJ1-2|-|-
CASSEAKIANYGYTF
TGTGCCAGCAGTGAGGCGAAAATAGCTAACTATGGCTACACCTTC
>TRBV5-1|TRBJ1-2|-|-
CASSLGGNYGYTF
TGCGCCAGCAGCTTGGGGGGTAACTATGGCTACACCTTC
>TRBV11-3|TRBJ2-2|TRBD1|-
CASSSWDRGSGELFF
TGTGCCAGCAGCAGCTGGGACAGGGGTTCCGGGGAGCTGTTTTTT
>TRBV18|TRBJ1-5|TRBD1|-
CASSQSGGGHLRLSNQPQHF
TGTGCCAGCTCACAATCGGGAGGGGGCCATCTCCGCCTCTCCAATCAGCCCCAGCATTTT
>TRBV2|TRBJ1-2|-|-
CASSDQGIRGYTF
TGTGCCAGCAGTGATCAGGGAATAAGGGGCTACACCTTC
>TRBV6-5|TRBJ1-1|-|once
CASSYGVGMNTEAFF
TGTGCCAGCAGTTACGGGGTGGGTATGAACACTGAAGCTTTCTTT
>TRBV19|TRBJ2-7|-|-
CASSSGTGRYEQYF
TGTGCCAGTAGCTCCGGGACGGGACGATACGAGCAGTACTTC
>TRBV30|TRBJ2-1|-|-
CAWSGDSSSYNEQFF
TGTGCCTGGAGTGGGGACTCCAGCTCCTACAATGAGCAGTTCTTC
>TRBV28|TRBJ2-1|TRBD2|-
CASSISLAGDSYNEQFF
TGTGCCAGCAGCATTTCCTTAGCGGGAGACTCCTACAATGAGCAGTTCTTC
>TRBV6-5|TRBJ1-3|-|-
CASSRDGVPNTIYF
TGTGCCAGCAGTCGGGACGGCGTCCCAAACACCATATATTTT
>TRBV15|TRBJ2-7|TRBD2|few
CATSRLTSGIYEQYF
TGTGCCACCAGCCGCCTTACTAGCGGGATTTACGAGCAGTACTTC
>TRBV5-1|TRBJ2-7|-|-
CASSLVGRAYEQYF
TGCGCCAGCAGCTTGGTGGGCAGGGCCTACGAGCAGTACTTC
>TRBV6-1|TRBJ2-5|TRBD1|-
CASSFQGAQETQYF
TGTGCCAGCAGCTTCCAGGGGGCTCAAGAGACCCAGTACTTC
>TRBV15|TRBJ2-2|TRBD2|-
CATSRGLGLAGANTGELFF
TGTGCCACCAGCAGGGGGCTGGGACTAGCGGGGGCGAACACCGGGGAGCTGTTTTTT
>TRBV4-3|TRBJ2-7|-|-
CASSQDRVGNEQYF
TGCGCCAGCAGCCAAGACAGGGTAGGGAACGAGCAGTACTTC
>TRBV4-3|TRBJ1-5|-|-
CASSQDLRVDQPQHF
TGCGCCAGCAGCCAAGATCTGCGCGTTGATCAGCCCCAGCATTTT
>TRBV7-9|TRBJ2-7|-|-
CASSFGGASYEQYF
TGTGCCAGCAGCTTTGGCGGGGCCTCCTACGAGCAGTACTTC
>TRBV6-1|TRBJ1-2|-|-
CASRLSGRGPYGYTF
TGTGCCAGCCGGCTCAGCGGCAGGGGACCCTATGGCTACACCTTC
>TRBV7-2|TRBJ2-2|-|-
CASSFPGGVNTGELFF
TGTGCCAGCAGCTTTCCCGGTGGAGTAAACACCGGGGAGCTGTTTTTT
>TRBV5-1|TRBJ1-2|-|-
CASSLGAFNYGYTF
TGCGCCAGCAGCTTAGGGGCCTTTAACTATGGCTACACCTTC